Below, 29 T cell receptor beta chains from the same sample are listed, as sequenced in a study of cytomegalovirus exposure and HLA in healthy donors. Researchers ran the PCR with 60 Vbeta and 13 Jbeta primers. Only in-frame clones appear in the TCRdb table, and some are missing; sequencing was by immunoSEQ multiplex PCR. The sample holds approximately 110,000 clones, around two thirds seen once. The sample was PBMCs. Receptor source: a woman aged 40 to 50 in good health and CMV-seropositive.

This clone has just a few counts. The gene calls are TRBV7-2 and TRBJ1-1, with D uncertain. With 5 bases removed from V and 4 bases from J, the gap between germline ends came to 11 bases. The CDR3 length is 13 residues. The V gene's germline CDR1 is SGHTA and CDR2 FQGNSA. Here the CDR3 DNA reads TGTGCCAGCAGCCCGGGTCAGTCCACTGAAGCTTTCTTT. Translation gives CASSPGQSTEAFF.

J is TRBJ2-1 and V is TRBV18; TRBD2 agrees at 8 bases. This CDR3 contains 15 residues. Germline V gives CDR1 KGHSH, CDR2 LQKENI. Losses at the gene ends were 4 bases for V and 2 bases for J; bases not matched to a gene: 4. CDR3 loop: CASSRAGGTYNEQFF. For the CDR3, the DNA is TGTGCCAGCTCACGGGCGGGGGGTACCTACAATGAGCAGTTCTTC. Using reference TRBV18 and TRBJ2-1 for the parts outside the CDR3, the full variable domain is NAGVMQNPRHLVRRRGQEARLRCSPMKGHSHVYWYRQLPEEGLKFMVYLQKENIIDESGMPKERFSAEFPKEGPSILRIQQVVRGDSAAYFCASSRAGGTYNEQFFGPGTRLTVL.

The chain joins TRBV10-2 to TRBJ1-3, with D maybe TRBD1 (5 bases). V lost 6 bases to trimming and J lost 0 bases, with 9 bases between them. This CDR3 contains 14 residues. Per the germline V gene, CDR1 is WSHSY and CDR2 is SAAADI. The CDR3 DNA reads TGCGCCAGCAGCGAGACAGCCTCTGGAAACACCATATATTTT. Protein sequence: CASSETASGNTIYF.

This clone was counted between two and nine times. Written as DNA, the CDR3 is TGTGCCAGCAGTTTATTTCCGGGGACTGAAGCTTTCTTT. Translation gives CASSLFPGTEAFF. This chain connects TRBV27 to TRBJ1-1; D ambiguous. V was trimmed by 1 base and J by 5 bases, leaving 8 bases between them. CDR1 is MNHEY, CDR2 SMNVEV, per germline (reference sequence). The CDR3 totals 13 residues.

The rearrangement joins TRBV5-1 to TRBJ2-1; the match to TRBD2 covers 7 bases. Germline V gene sequence: CDR1 SGHRS, CDR2 YFSETQ. The CDR3 spans 13 residues. V dropped 7 bases and J dropped 7; count of bases not matched to a gene: 8. The DNA for the CDR3 is TGCGCCAGCGGCCCGACTAGCACGAATGAGCAGTTCTTC. Protein product: CASGPTSTNEQFF.

The rearrangement joins TRBV7-9 to TRBJ1-4; 9 bases match TRBD1. Germline CDR1 is SEHNR and CDR2 is FQNEAQ (reference sequence). After removal of 1 base from V and 5 bases from J, the junction contained 2 bases not matched to a gene. This CDR3 is built from 15 residues. CDR3 residues: CASSLGGTGNEKLFF. The CDR3 nucleotides are TGTGCCAGCAGCTTAGGTGGGACAGGGAATGAAAAACTGTTTTTT. Full variable domain (outside the CDR3, taken from reference TRBV7-9 and TRBJ1-4): DTGVSQNPRHKITKRGQNVTFRCDPISEHNRLYWYRQTLGQGPEFLTYFQNEAQLEKSRLLSDRFSAERPKGSFSTLEIQRTEQGDSAMYLCASSLGGTGNEKLFFGSGTQLSVL.

The chain employs TRBV6-5 and TRBJ1-2; 8 nucleotides align to TRBD1. Germline trimming cut 4 bases from V and 2 bases from J; bases unmatched to any gene: 3. This CDR3 contains 14 residues. Germline V gene data show CDR1 as MNHEY and CDR2 as SVGAGI. CDR3 protein: CASSSRQGNYGYTF. The CDR3 nucleotides read TGTGCCAGCAGTTCCCGACAGGGGAACTATGGCTACACCTTC.

V is TRBV7-6 and J is TRBJ2-1, with D perhaps TRBD1 (6 bases). This CDR3 comprises 15 residues. Per germline, CDR1 SGHVS and CDR2 FNYEAQ. V lost 6 bases and J 3 bases, leaving 15 bases between the germline ends. The CDR3 coding sequence is TGTGCCAGCAGTCTTGAGGGGGATGGCTACAATGAGCAGTTCTTC. This sequence encodes CASSLEGDGYNEQFF.

This clone was seen more than once but under ten times. The chain carries TRBV2 and TRBJ1-4, with 7 bases aligning to TRBD1. CDR3 length: 13 residues. The trim removed 8 bases at V and 7 bases at J, leaving 7 bases unmatched. CDR1 and CDR2 (germline): SNHLY, FYNNEI. CDR3 protein: CASQSGTVEKLFF. CDR3 nucleotides: TGTGCCAGCCAATCCGGGACAGTTGAAAAACTGTTTTTT.

V is TRBV7-8 and J is TRBJ2-3, with TRBD2 identical over 7 bases. The CDR3 runs to 18 residues. V was pared by 2 bases and J by 2 bases, with 13 bases of the junction left unmatched. Germline lookup yields CDR1 SGHVS and CDR2 FQNEAQ. The CDR3 sequence: CASSLLVPGGLLTDTQYF. CDR3 bases: TGTGCCAGCAGCTTATTGGTCCCTGGGGGACTACTCACAGATACGCAGTATTTT.

This clone has only a few counts. The CDR3: CASSLDGTGNQPQHF. Written as DNA, the CDR3 is TGTGCCAGCAGCTTGGATGGGACAGGGAATCAGCCCCAGCATTTT. The J gene is TRBJ1-5, the V gene TRBV5-4; 9 bases are a match to TRBD1. Trimming at V came to 0 bases and at J to 4 bases, leaving 2 bases not matched to a gene. The CDR3 consists of 15 residues. Germline lookup yields CDR1 SGHNT and CDR2 YYREEE (reference sequence).

For the CDR3, the DNA is TGTGCCAGCAGTAGCTCGCTGGACACTGAAGCTTTCTTT. This codes for CASSSSLDTEAFF. This rearrangement joins TRBV27 to TRBJ1-1; D not certain. The length of the CDR3 is 13 residues. Germline V gene lookup returns CDR1 MNHEY and CDR2 SMNVEV (reference sequence). Trimming cost V 5 bases and J 3 bases, with 10 bases left between them.

The CDR3 coding sequence is TGTGCCAGCAGCTTCGGGGATGGCACAGATACGCAGTATTTT. Translating it yields CASSFGDGTDTQYF. The chain recombines TRBV5-4 with TRBJ2-3, with a tentative D call TRBD2 (5 bases). Germline assignment: CDR1 SGHNT and CDR2 YYREEE (reference sequence). This CDR3 is 14 amino acids long. The V end was cut by 2 bases, the J end by 1 base, with 8 bases between. Based on the CDR3 plus reference TRBV5-4 and TRBJ2-3, the full variable domain is ETGVTQSPTHLIKTRGQQVTLRCSSQSGHNTVSWYQQALGQGPQFIFQYYREEENGRGNFPPRFSGLQFPNYSSELNVNALELDDSALYLCASSFGDGTDTQYFGPGTRLTVL.

This sequence joins TRBV7-3 and TRBJ1-1, with 11 bases lining up with TRBD1. Germline trimming cut 5 bases from V and 4 bases from J; bases unmatched to any gene: 3. CDR1 SGHTA and CDR2 FQGTGA come from the germline V gene. The CDR3 loop spans 14 amino acids. The DNA for the CDR3 is TGTGCCAGCAGCACCGGACAGGGGGCCACTGAAGCTTTCTTT. This gives the protein CASSTGQGATEAFF.

The chain recombines TRBV7-8 with TRBJ2-3, with 8 bases lining up with TRBD1. CDR1 and CDR2 from the germline V gene are SGHVS and FQNEAQ. The CDR3 consists of 15 residues. Trimming removed 4 bases from V and 3 bases from J; junction bases left unmatched: 6. The CDR3 DNA is TGTGCCAGCAGCTCGCAGGGGGCAGGAACAGATACGCAGTATTTT. It yields the protein CASSSQGAGTDTQYF.

The rearrangement joins TRBV2 to TRBJ1-1; 7 bases are a match to TRBD1. Germline V gene sequence: CDR1 SNHLY, CDR2 FYNNEI. CDR3 size: 14 residues. After removal of 6 bases from V and 0 bases from J, the junction contained 4 bases not matched to a gene. The CDR3 coding sequence is TGTGCCAGCAGCGGACAGGTTTTGAACACTGAAGCTTTCTTT. Protein product: CASSGQVLNTEAFF.

The chain combines TRBV18 with TRBJ1-2, with D maybe TRBD1 (6 bases). V shed 0 bases and J shed 2 bases, with 13 bases lying between them. The CDR3 has 16 amino acids. Germline V lookup: CDR1 KGHSH, CDR2 LQKENI. The CDR3 nucleotides are TGTGCCAGCTCACCACCTACCCGGACAGCCAACTATGGCTACACCTTC. As protein: CASSPPTRTANYGYTF.

This chain uses TRBV7-9 with TRBJ1-2; TRBD1 might be the D (6 bases). V lost 3 bases to trimming and J lost 1 base, with 9 bases between them. The CDR3 length is 14 residues. Germline CDR1 reads SEHNR; CDR2 reads FQNEAQ (reference sequence). CDR3 DNA sequence: TGTGCCAGCAGCTTTTGGACAGATAACTATGGCTACACCTTC. Its protein is CASSFWTDNYGYTF. Combining the CDR3 with reference TRBV7-9 and TRBJ1-2 gives the whole variable domain DTGVSQNPRHKITKRGQNVTFRCDPISEHNRLYWYRQTLGQGPEFLTYFQNEAQLEKSRLLSDRFSAERPKGSFSTLEIQRTEQGDSAMYLCASSFWTDNYGYTFGSGTRLTVV.

This clone was recorded at least ten times. The V and J genes are TRBV29-1 and TRBJ2-7, with no clear D. The germline V gene has CDR1 SQVTM and CDR2 ANQGSEA. V gave up 1 base and J gave up 0 bases, with 7 bases separating them. CDR3 length equals 13 residues. CDR3 DNA: TGCAGCGTTGAAGGTCAGAACTCCTACGAGCAGTACTTC. It translates to CSVEGQNSYEQYF.

The rearrangement joins TRBV5-4 to TRBJ1-1, with 7 bases fitting TRBD1. The CDR3 is 12 amino acids. J was trimmed by 11 bases and V by 4 bases; bases with no gene match: 8. Germline CDR1 is SGHNT and CDR2 is YYREEE (reference sequence). CDR3: CASSLGQENAFF. The CDR3, as DNA: TGTGCCAGCAGCCTAGGACAGGAAAATGCTTTCTTT.

J is TRBJ1-1 and V is TRBV6-5, with D tentatively TRBD1 (5 bases). This CDR3 has 14 amino acids. CDR1 is MNHEY and CDR2 is SVGAGI in the germline V gene. The V gene lost 4 bases and the J gene lost 5 bases, with 14 bases spanning the gap. The CDR3 nucleotides read TGTGCCAGCAGTTGGACAATGGAAGGGACTGAAGCTTTCTTT. Its protein is CASSWTMEGTEAFF.

V is TRBV9 and J is TRBJ2-5, with 14 nucleotides matching TRBD2. The CDR3 runs 15 residues. Per germline, CDR1 SGDLS and CDR2 YYNGEE. V was pared by 7 bases and J by 4 bases, with 6 bases of the junction left unmatched. The CDR3 coding sequence is TGTGCCAGCGGACCGGGACTAGCGGGGGCAGAGACCCAGTACTTC. Translating gives CASGPGLAGAETQYF. Full variable domain (outside the CDR3, taken from reference TRBV9 and TRBJ2-5): DSGVTQTPKHLITATGQRVTLRCSPRSGDLSVYWYQQSLDQGLQFLIQYYNGEERAKGNILERFSAQQFPDLHSELNLSSLELGDSALYFCASGPGLAGAETQYFGPGTRLLVL.

This clone showed up just a few times. In nucleotides, the CDR3 is TGTGCCAGCATGACCGGACAGGGGATGGATGGCTACACCTTC. Protein product: CASMTGQGMDGYTF. The chain uses TRBV2 and TRBJ1-2; 9 nucleotides line up with TRBD1. This CDR3 spans 14 amino acids. From germline, CDR1 is SNHLY and CDR2 FYNNEI. V was pared by 7 bases and J by 6 bases, with 9 bases of the junction left unmatched.

The chain joins TRBV7-2 to TRBJ1-5; 9 bases agree with TRBD1. Germline V lookup: CDR1 SGHTA, CDR2 FQGNSA. With 5 bases clipped from V and 7 bases from J, the junction kept 12 bases outside the gene matches. The CDR3 totals 16 residues. CDR3 nucleotide sequence: TGTGCCAGCAGCCGGGAGGGACAGGGTGGGGGCCAGCCCCAGCATTTT. Encoded protein: CASSREGQGGGQPQHF. Filled out from reference TRBV7-2 and TRBJ1-5, the complete variable domain reads GAGVSQSPSNKVTEKGKDVELRCDPISGHTALYWYRQSLGQGLEFLIYFQGNSAPDKSGLPSDRFSAERTGGSVSTLTIQRTQQEDSAVYLCASSREGQGGGQPQHFGDGTRLSIL.

The chain carries TRBV6-5 and TRBJ2-5; 11 positions agree with TRBD2. The CDR3 has 15 amino acids. V lost 5 bases to trimming and J lost 7 bases; unmatched junction nucleotides: 9. Germline V gene lookup returns CDR1 MNHEY and CDR2 SVGAGI. CDR3 residues: CASSPGTSGPTTQYF. CDR3 sequence (DNA): TGTGCCAGCAGTCCCGGGACTAGCGGCCCCACGACCCAGTACTTC.

The chain links TRBV27 to TRBJ1-6, with a weak D call TRBD1 (5 bases). Germline CDR1 is MNHEY and CDR2 is SMNVEV (reference sequence). Between the trimmed V and J ends, which lost 4 bases and 6 bases, there was a span of 16 bases. The CDR3 extends over 16 amino acids. As DNA, the CDR3 is TGTGCCAGCAGTTCATTACAGGCCCTTTTTAATTCACCCCTCCACTTT. Its protein is CASSSLQALFNSPLHF.

This clone was recorded once. This chain uses TRBV9 with TRBJ1-3, with D uncertain. The V and J ends lost 4 bases and 1 base respectively, with 12 bases between them. Germline CDR1 and CDR2: SGDLS and YYNGEE. CDR3 length: 15 amino acids. CDR3 sequence (DNA): TGTGCCAGCAGCCCACCTGCAGTATCTGGAAACACCATATATTTT. Translating it yields CASSPPAVSGNTIYF.

The rearrangement joins TRBV10-3 to TRBJ1-5; no definite D call. The CDR3 runs to 12 residues. Germline V gene data show CDR1 as ENHRY and CDR2 as SYGVKD. Trimming stripped 7 bases from V and 4 bases from J, with 8 bases between. As DNA, the CDR3 is TGTGCCATCAACGGGGAGAATCAGCCCCAGCATTTT. It encodes CAINGENQPQHF.

This clone was found once. The chain joins TRBV2 to TRBJ1-1; D call uncertain. The CDR3 spans 15 residues. V was pared by 8 bases and J by 0 bases, with 16 bases between. Germline CDR1 SNHLY, CDR2 FYNNEI. The CDR3 DNA is TGTGCCAGCCTCTCTGCGGGAGGGCTGAACACTGAAGCTTTCTTT. Its translation: CASLSAGGLNTEAFF. The variable domain in full, completed from reference TRBV2 and TRBJ1-1, reads EPEVTQTPSHQVTQMGQEVILRCVPISNHLYFYWYRQILGQKVEFLVSFYNNEISEKSEIFDDQFSVERPDGSNFTLKIRSTKLEDSAMYFCASLSAGGLNTEAFFGQGTRLTVV.